Many counts were recorded for the clone carrying this T cell receptor beta chain. The antigen is unknown. The CDR3 is 13 residues long. Trimming left V 1 base short and J 6 bases short, with 9 bases between. CDR1 and CDR2 from the germline V gene are SGHTA and FQGNSA. This specimen belongs to a study of T cells after yellow fever vaccination. About the study: The SMART-Seq v4 Ultra Low Input method served to prepare the low-cell-number fractions.

TCRdb re-called the 5' RACE reads with MiXCR, one entry per CDR3 protein. Among 55,000 to 70,000 distinct CDR3 sequences listed, under 8% were seen once. Whole-study findings and limits: In FACS-sorted repertoires, abundant clonotypes from the bulk population could appear as contaminants. Subsequent to the booster, the majority of primary-vaccination clones reappeared (roughly 95% CD4, around 85% CD8). CD4 and CD8 compartments shared a small share of clonotypes, likely from convergent recombination.

The TCR originated in a man aged 18 to 30 who received the YFV17D yellow fever vaccine. Sequenced material: CD8+ T cells sorted from PBMCs, taken approximately 40 days after the first yellow fever vaccination. The chain has TRBV7-2 and TRBJ1-1, with D possibly matching TRBD1 (6 bases). In DNA, the CDR3 is TGTGCCAGCAGCTTAGGGACAGCTGCTGAAGCTTTCTTT. This translates into CASSLGTAAEAFF.